Sequencing of this T cell receptor (beta chain) was carried out in a study of blood T cell repertoires in COVID-19. Study in general: The United States, Italy and Spain were the sources of the acute and convalescent COVID-19 samples. Nucleic acid was either cDNA or gDNA, and it came from T cells, B-cell-depleted T cells, or PBMCs.

Trimming removed 2 bases from V and 7 bases from J, with 9 bases in between. Germline lookup yields CDR1 KGHSH and CDR2 LQKENI. This CDR3 has 13 residues. Per the authors' pipeline: Quantification of nucleated cells was approximated via reference gene primer amplification. The table came from immunoSEQ multiplex PCR; TCRdb's copy has only in-frame clones and leaves some out. Clone size and the V and J calls come from that table; the DNA yielded D and trimming. This table has about 270,000 clones, roughly 80% appearing once. Sequencing was performed on peripheral blood. This sequence was found in a woman in her forties or fifties who had recovered from COVID-19. The chain couples TRBV18 to TRBJ1-5; no clear D. The CDR3 spells CASSPRDGQPQHF. The CDR3 bases are TGTGCCAGCTCACCAAGAGACGGGCAGCCCCAGCATTTT.